This T cell receptor (beta chain) originates from a study of T cell changes during pregnancy in multiple sclerosis. Measured with immunoSEQ multiplex PCR; TCRdb has only the in-frame clones, and not every one. The table lists some 85,000 clones, 85% to 95% of them singletons. V trimming: 5 bases; J trimming: 2 bases; junction bases outside the gene matches: 7. This CDR3 region has 15 residues. Germline assignment: CDR1 MNHEY and CDR2 SMNVEV (reference sequence). This sequence was found in a female donor with multiple sclerosis, enrolled in a pregnancy study. Sequences were derived from peripheral blood, sampled in the third trimester of pregnancy. The V and J genes are TRBV27 and TRBJ2-7; 9 nucleotides align to TRBD1. CDR3 sequence: CASSRGQGFTYEQYF. CDR3 nucleotide sequence: TGTGCCAGCAGTAGAGGACAGGGGTTTACCTACGAGCAGTACTTC.